This T cell receptor (beta chain) was sequenced during a study of cytomegalovirus exposure and HLA in healthy donors. This clone was picked up a small number of times. Unrecorded immune exposure was likely among donors, who were nominally healthy when sampled. V shed 6 bases and J shed 5 bases, with 17 bases lying between them. CDR1 SNHLY and CDR2 FYNNEI come from the germline V gene. This CDR3 contains 14 residues. In the PCR, 60 Vbeta and 13 Jbeta primers were used. TCRdb keeps only in-frame clones here, not all; method: immunoSEQ multiplex PCR. The table records 190,000 or so clones, under 85% of them present only once.

Sequencing was performed on PBMCs. The rearrangement joins TRBV2 to TRBJ2-7; weak D call: TRBD1 (7 bases). This receptor was obtained from a man aged 45-65 years in good health and CMV-seronegative. The CDR3, as DNA: TGTGCCAGCAGGGACAGGCTGGGGGGAGACGAGCAGTACTTC. Translation: CASRDRLGGDEQYF.